This T cell receptor (beta chain) was sequenced for a study of cytomegalovirus exposure and HLA in healthy donors. Details on this clone: As yet, its antigen is unknown.

Overall study findings and caveats: The study flagged about 150 TCR beta chains as cytomegalovirus-associated. For TCR beta chains, V- and J-gene trimming was later linked to a missense DCLRE1C variant. Per published reports, the classifier diagnosed cytomegalovirus status with high specificity and sensitivity.

Use of 60 Vbeta and 13 Jbeta primers characterized the PCR. The protocol was immunoSEQ multiplex PCR, while the TCRdb copy is restricted to in-frame clones and leaves out a portion. The data contain approximately 110,000 clones, about 76% of them singletons. The CDR3 sequence is 17 residues long. The J segment lost 4 bases and the V segment lost 1 base, leaving 12 bases of the junction unmatched. Germline-derived CDR1 and CDR2 are SGHAT and FQNNGV. This chain links TRBV11-2 with TRBJ2-7; 8 bases are a match to TRBD2. This receptor was taken from a woman aged 30 to 39 in good health and CMV-seronegative. The specimen was PBMCs. Here the CDR3 DNA reads TGTGCCAGCAGCTTAGGCCGGGAGGGCCCACCGGTTTACGAGCAGTACTTC. The encoded protein is CASSLGREGPPVYEQYF.